The clone carrying this T cell receptor (beta chain) was observed many times. The data originate from a study of blood T cell repertoires in COVID-19. Study summary: COVID-19 samples, acute and convalescent, were from the United States, Italy and Spain. In each case, the material was cDNA or gDNA derived from T cells, B-cell-depleted T cells, or PBMCs.

CDR1 is MNHEY and CDR2 is SVGEGT in the germline V gene. CDR3 length: 16 amino acids. V trimming: 6 bases; J trimming: 4 bases; junction bases outside the gene matches: 10. Methods used by the authors: How many nucleated cells were present was estimated from reference gene primer amplification. Produced via immunoSEQ multiplex PCR; TCRdb's table is partial and in-frame only. That table gives V, J and clone size, and the DNA gave D and trimming. The data hold about 190,000 clones, with around 80% observed a single time. The sequence was collected from an elderly woman with active or convalescent COVID-19. Sequences were obtained from peripheral blood. The chain employs TRBV6-2 or TRBV6-3 and TRBJ2-1; 9 nucleotides line up with TRBD2. The chain's CDR3 is CASSPSRGGLYNEQFF. Written as DNA, the CDR3 is TGTGCCAGCAGCCCCTCGCGGGGGGGCCTATACAATGAGCAGTTCTTC.